Listed here is a single T cell receptor beta chain. Its antigen is undetermined. The source of the sample is a study of T cell responses to AZD1222 COVID-19 vaccine. Study results and limitations: Baseline antibody screening turned up just a handful of seropositive AZD1222 recipients. In a largely white British group with more females than males, clonal diversity was possibly underestimated. Vaccine-associated CD4 TCRs ranged over spike, dominating at 160-218 and 743-854. Recipients of two AZD1222 doses showed rising Spike-specific TCR breadth and depth.

The germline CDR1 and CDR2 sequences are MNHNY and SVGAGI (reference sequence). J was trimmed by 6 bases and V by 6 bases; bases with no gene match: 7. CDR3 length: 13 amino acids. Sequencing was performed with immunoSEQ multiplex PCR; in TCRdb, only in-frame clones are kept and a portion is missing. The top ten hold 3.8% of the sample, which has about 150,000 clones, 90% to 95% seen once. The sample consisted of peripheral blood, taken 28 days after the second AZD1222 dose. This clonotype originated in an adult who received the AZD1222 COVID-19 vaccine. The chain has TRBV6-6 and TRBJ2-7; the match to TRBD1 covers 8 bases. DNA for the CDR3: TGTGCCAGCAGCCAGCTTACAGGGGGCGAGCAGTACTTC. Translating it yields CASSQLTGGEQYF.